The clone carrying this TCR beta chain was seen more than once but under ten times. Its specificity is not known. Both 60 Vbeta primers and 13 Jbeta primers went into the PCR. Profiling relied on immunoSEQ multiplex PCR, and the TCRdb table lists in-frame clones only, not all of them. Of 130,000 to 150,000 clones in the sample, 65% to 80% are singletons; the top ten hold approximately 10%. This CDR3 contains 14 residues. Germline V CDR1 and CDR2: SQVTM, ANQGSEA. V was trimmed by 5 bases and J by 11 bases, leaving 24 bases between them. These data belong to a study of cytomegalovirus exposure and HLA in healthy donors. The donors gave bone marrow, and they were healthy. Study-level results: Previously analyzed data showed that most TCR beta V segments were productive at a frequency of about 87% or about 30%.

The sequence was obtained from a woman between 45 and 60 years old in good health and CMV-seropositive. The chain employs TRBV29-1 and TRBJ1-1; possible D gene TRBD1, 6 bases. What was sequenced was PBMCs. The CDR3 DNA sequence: TGCAGCGTTCCATTAGGGGAACAGGGCTCGGGGGCTTTCTTT. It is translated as CSVPLGEQGSGAFF.